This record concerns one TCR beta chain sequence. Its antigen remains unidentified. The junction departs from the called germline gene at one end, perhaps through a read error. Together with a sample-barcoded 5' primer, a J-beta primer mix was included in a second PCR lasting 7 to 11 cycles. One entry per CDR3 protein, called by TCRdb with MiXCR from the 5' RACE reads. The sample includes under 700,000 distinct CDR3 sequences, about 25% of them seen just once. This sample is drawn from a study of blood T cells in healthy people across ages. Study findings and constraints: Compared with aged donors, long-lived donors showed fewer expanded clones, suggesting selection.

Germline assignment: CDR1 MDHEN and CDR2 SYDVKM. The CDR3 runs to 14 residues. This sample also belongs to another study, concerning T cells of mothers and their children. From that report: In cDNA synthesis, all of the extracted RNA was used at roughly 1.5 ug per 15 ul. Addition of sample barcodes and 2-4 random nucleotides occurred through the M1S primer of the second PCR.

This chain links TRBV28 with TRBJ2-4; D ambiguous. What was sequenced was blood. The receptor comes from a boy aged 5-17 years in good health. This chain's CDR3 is CANSLRVAKNIQYF. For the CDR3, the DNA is TGTGCCAACAGTTTAAGGGTAGCCAAAAACATTCAGTACTTC.